The rows below give T cell receptor beta chains drawn from one sample of a study of cytomegalovirus exposure and HLA in healthy donors. TCRdb keeps only in-frame clones here, not all; method: immunoSEQ multiplex PCR. The data contain 220,000 or so clones, 87% of them seen just once; the ten biggest clones take up 2% to 2.5%. Material: PBMCs. These receptors all stem from a woman aged 18-29 years in good health and CMV-seropositive. Each CDR3 is given with its conserved first and last residue. D genes are given only for firm matches. Clone size is given for some rows only: seen once, a few or many times, or a class if the clone is expanded.

>TRBD1|NA|TRBJ2-7|TRBV27
CASSQGQGFVYEQYF
TGTGCCAGCAGCCAGGGACAGGGGTTCGTCTACGAGCAGTACTTC
>TRBD1|NA|TRBJ2-3|TRBV5-1
CASSLVGQGTSTDTQYF
TGCGCCAGCAGCTTGGTGGGACAGGGTACTAGCACAGATACGCAGTATTTT
>TRBD2|NA|TRBJ2-1|TRBV6-1
CASSGRTSGIHNEQFF
TGTGCCAGCAGTGGACGGACTAGCGGTATCCACAATGAGCAGTTCTTC
>NA|NA|TRBJ1-1|TRBV5-8
CASSGGYGGVGAFF
TGTGCCAGCAGCGGGGGGTACGGTGGTGTGGGAGCTTTCTTT
>NA|NA|TRBJ2-7|TRBV28
CASSLFSRDEQYF
TGTGCCAGCAGTTTATTTTCGCGGGACGAGCAGTACTTC
>TRBD1|NA|TRBJ2-3|TRBV6-1
CASSVAGGQDTQYF
TGTGCCAGCAGTGTAGCAGGGGGTCAAGATACGCAGTATTTT
>TRBD2|NA|TRBJ2-1|TRBV7-6
CASSLAAGGGYNEQFF
TGTGCCAGCAGCTTAGCCGCGGGAGGGGGCTACAATGAGCAGTTCTTC
>NA|NA|TRBJ1-2|TRBV5-1
CASSWGDQGTGYTF
TGCGCCAGCAGCTGGGGCGATCAGGGAACGGGCTACACCTTC
>TRBD2|NA|TRBJ2-1|TRBV5-1
CASSSGLAGVNEQFF
TGCGCCAGCAGCTCGGGACTAGCGGGAGTCAATGAGCAGTTCTTC
>TRBD2|NA|TRBJ2-1|TRBV6-5
CASSRGLAGANEQFF
TGTGCCAGCAGCAGGGGACTAGCGGGAGCCAATGAGCAGTTCTTC
>NA|few|TRBJ2-2|TRBV7-3
CASLPAVKNTGELFF
TGTGCCAGCCTTCCAGCGGTTAAGAACACCGGGGAGCTGTTTTTT
>TRBD2|NA|TRBJ2-1|TRBV9
CASSMKREGGYNEQFF
TGTGCCAGCAGCATGAAGCGGGAGGGTGGCTACAATGAGCAGTTCTTC
>TRBD1|NA|TRBJ2-4|TRBV6-1
CAGKTGSDIQYF
TGTGCCGGGAAGACAGGGTCGGACATTCAGTACTTC
>TRBD2|NA|TRBJ2-7|TRBV2
CASSNGGLAGGNPYEQYF
TGTGCCAGCAGTAACGGGGGACTAGCGGGAGGAAATCCCTACGAGCAGTACTTC
>NA|few|TRBJ1-5|TRBV2
CASSGRVTNQPQHF
TGTGCCAGCAGCGGCAGGGTCACCAATCAGCCCCAGCATTTT
>NA|NA|TRBJ1-1|TRBV30
CAWTIPGGKPAFF
TGTGCCTGGACCATCCCGGGAGGGAAGCCAGCTTTCTTT
>NA|NA|TRBJ2-3|TRBV6-5
CASSPGSPVQYF
TGTGCCAGCAGTCCCGGGTCCCCGGTACAGTATTTT
>TRBD1|NA|TRBJ1-2|TRBV5-4
CASSSGQGVSGYTF
TGTGCCAGCAGCTCGGGACAGGGGGTGAGTGGCTACACCTTC
>NA|NA|TRBJ1-2|TRBV7-9
CASSYGLLNGYTF
TGTGCCAGCAGCTACGGACTTTTGAATGGCTACACCTTC
>TRBD1|NA|TRBJ1-1|TRBV28
CASSLGTAAEAFF
TGTGCCAGCAGCCTCGGGACAGCGGCTGAAGCTTTCTTT
>NA|NA|TRBJ2-3|TRBV7-2
CASSLYQRSTDTQYF
TGTGCCAGCAGCTTATATCAGCGGTCCACAGATACGCAGTATTTT
>NA|NA|TRBJ1-5|TRBV19
CASTSGSFGQPQHF
TGTGCCAGTACCTCCGGGAGTTTCGGGCAGCCCCAGCATTTT
>NA|NA|TRBJ2-1|TRBV6-1
CASSIPFDRTNEQFF
TGTGCCAGCTCAATCCCCTTCGACAGGACCAATGAGCAGTTCTTC
>NA|NA|TRBJ2-3|TRBV6-1
CASSETGQRTITDTQYF
TGTGCCAGCAGTGAAACTGGACAAAGAACGATCACAGATACGCAGTATTTT
>TRBD1|NA|TRBJ2-2|TRBV5-4
CASSWGTGGTGELFF
TGTGCCAGCAGCTGGGGGACAGGGGGGACCGGGGAGCTGTTTTTT
>NA|NA|TRBJ2-7|TRBV2
CASFRQADSYEQYF
TGTGCCAGCTTCAGACAGGCGGATTCCTACGAGCAGTACTTC
>NA|NA|TRBJ2-7|TRBV25-1
CASSLAGPHSYEQYF
TGTGCCAGCAGTCTTGCAGGGCCGCACAGCTACGAGCAGTACTTC
>NA|NA|TRBJ1-1|TRBV5-1
CASSFGGNTEAFF
TGCGCCAGCAGCTTCGGGGGGAACACTGAAGCTTTCTTT
>TRBD2|NA|TRBJ2-7|TRBV6-5
CASSYLGSGGSYEQYF
TGTGCCAGCAGTTACCTTGGCAGCGGGGGCTCCTACGAGCAGTACTTC
>NA|once|TRBJ2-7|TRBV28
CASSFGQGRRAGADEQYF
TGTGCCAGCAGTTTTGGTCAAGGGCGGCGGGCAGGGGCTGACGAGCAGTACTTC
>TRBD1|NA|TRBJ1-1|TRBV19
CASSPRTGGAQAFF
TGTGCCAGTAGTCCACGGACAGGGGGTGCTCAAGCTTTCTTT
>TRBD2|NA|TRBJ2-1|TRBV5-1
CASSLGAGVYDEQFF
TGCGCCAGCAGCTTAGGAGCGGGAGTATATGATGAGCAGTTCTTC
>NA|NA|TRBJ2-1|TRBV5-5
CASTWGDSNYNEQFF
TGTGCCAGCACCTGGGGGGACAGTAACTACAATGAGCAGTTCTTC
>NA|NA|TRBJ2-4|TRBV4-1
CASSQAPQGTLAKNIQYF
TGCGCCAGCAGCCAAGCCCCGCAGGGCACCTTAGCCAAAAACATTCAGTACTTC
>TRBD1|NA|TRBJ1-1|TRBV7-8
CASSRGQGKGEAFF
TGTGCCAGCAGCCGAGGACAGGGGAAGGGTGAAGCTTTCTTT
>TRBD2|NA|TRBJ2-1|TRBV19
CASTTRGRSLDEQFF
TGTGCCAGTACGACTCGCGGGAGAAGTCTTGATGAGCAGTTCTTC
>TRBD2|NA|TRBJ2-1|TRBV7-3
CASSLTPSGRFNEQFF
TGTGCCAGCAGCTTAACGCCTAGCGGGAGGTTTAATGAGCAGTTCTTC
>TRBD1|NA|TRBJ2-4|TRBV27
CASSPGQGNIQYF
TGTGCCAGCAGTCCGGGACAGGGAAACATTCAGTACTTC
>NA|few|TRBJ1-2|TRBV30
CAWSGANYGYTF
TGTGCCTGGAGTGGGGCCAACTATGGCTACACCTTC
>TRBD2|NA|TRBJ2-7|TRBV9
CASSVASGITYEQYF
TGTGCCAGCAGCGTTGCTAGCGGGATAACCTACGAGCAGTACTTC
>NA|NA|TRBJ2-6|TRBV5-1
CASNPDSSGANVLTF
TGCGCCAGCAACCCGGACAGCTCTGGGGCCAACGTCCTGACTTTC
>NA|NA|TRBJ2-2|TRBV27
CASRLSTGELTGELFF
TGTGCCAGCAGGCTCTCGACAGGCGAATTGACCGGGGAGCTGTTTTTT
>NA|few|TRBJ1-1|TRBV30
CASNPGLRHTEAFF
TGTGCCTCAAACCCGGGACTTCGGCACACTGAAGCTTTCTTT
>TRBD1|NA|TRBJ1-4|TRBV2
CASSRQGVSEKLFF
TGTGCCAGCAGTAGACAGGGAGTAAGTGAAAAACTGTTTTTT
>NA|NA|TRBJ2-3|TRBV5-1
CASSFYAGDTQYF
TGCGCCAGCAGCTTCTACGCGGGGGATACGCAGTATTTT
>TRBD2|NA|TRBJ2-3|TRBV5-1
CASSLGLAGLADTQYF
TGCGCCAGCAGCTTGGGACTAGCGGGACTAGCAGATACGCAGTATTTT
>NA|NA|TRBJ2-3|TRBV6-6
CATAYGGASTDTQYF
TGTGCCACGGCTTATGGGGGCGCGAGCACAGATACGCAGTATTTT
>TRBD2|NA|TRBJ2-7|TRBV7-8
CASSGGTSGSYEQYF
TGTGCCAGCAGCGGAGGGACTAGCGGTTCCTACGAGCAGTACTTC
>TRBD2|NA|TRBJ2-7|TRBV11-2
CASSLGREAAQYF
TGTGCCAGCAGCTTAGGGCGGGAGGCCGCGCAGTACTTC
>NA|NA|TRBJ2-2|TRBV11-2
CASSLDRETGELFF
TGTGCCAGCAGCTTAGATCGAGAGACCGGGGAGCTGTTTTTT
>NA|NA|TRBJ2-7|TRBV5-1
CASSEASEQYF
TGCGCCAGCAGTGAGGCGAGCGAGCAGTACTTC
>NA|NA|TRBJ2-2|TRBV7-6
CASSSQGSTGELFF
TGTGCCAGCAGCTCACAGGGTTCGACCGGGGAGCTGTTTTTT
>TRBD1|NA|TRBJ1-2|TRBV2
CASSESGQGSADYGYTF
TGTGCCAGCAGTGAAAGCGGACAGGGCTCGGCGGACTATGGCTACACCTTC
>NA|NA|TRBJ2-3|TRBV5-1
CASSLGTKTDTQYF
TGCGCCAGCAGCTTGGGGACTAAGACAGATACGCAGTATTTT